This T cell receptor (beta chain) is from a study of CD8 T cells in ankylosing spondylitis. General study results and limits: Significant enrichment of disease-linked clones was reportedly seen in matched ankylosing spondylitis synovial fluid. Some motif variants had been reported before (in reactive arthritis synovial fluid and blood). There was a TCR beta motif, made of several highly homologous variants, that appeared characteristic of ankylosing spondylitis blood. Disease-linked clones were CD8+ and relatively rare in peripheral blood.

TCRdb itself ran the 5' RACE reads through MiXCR, one entry per CDR3 protein. The sample yields about 140,000 distinct CDR3 sequences, more than 7% seen once. In regard to this clonotype: Its antigen is not known.

CDR1 DFQATT and CDR2 SNEGSKA come from the germline V gene (reference sequence). The CDR3 consists of 14 residues. V was clipped by 5 bases and J by 1 base, with 14 bases between them. This clonotype was obtained from a male donor with ankylosing spondylitis. The specimen sequenced was synovial fluid, either unsorted or a sorted T cell fraction (not recorded which). This rearrangement joins TRBV20-1 to TRBJ1-1, with D unclear. CDR3 in DNA: TGCAGTGCTTACCCCGGACGGGCGAACACTGAAGCTTTCTTT. It codes for CSAYPGRANTEAFF.